This section outlines one T cell receptor beta chain sequence together with its context. Repertoires were generated with immunoSEQ multiplex PCR, while TCRdb's copy carries only in-frame clones and drops some. The table has about 240,000 clones, approximately 90% seen once; the top ten hold over 4%. The data are from a study of blood T cell repertoires in COVID-19. Recruitment covered about 25 US areas and drew participants whose ages spanned about 18 to 89 years. Germline lookup yields CDR1 LGHDT and CDR2 YNNKEL (reference sequence). The germline V and J ends were trimmed by 4 bases and 4 bases, with 7 bases remaining between them. The CDR3 contains 12 residues.

Input material: PBMCs or T cells enriched from blood (not recorded which). The receptor was isolated from a young woman who had recovered from COVID-19. This chain links TRBV3-1 (or the pseudogene TRBV3-2) with TRBJ1-1; D may be TRBD1 (6 bases). The CDR3 DNA follows: TGTGCCAGCAGCCGAGGGGGCACTGAAGCTTTCTTT. It is translated as CASSRGGTEAFF.